The 2 T cell receptor beta chains in this list originate from one sample, sequenced in a study of blood T cell repertoires in COVID-19. Some clones are missing from TCRdb's copy, which holds only in-frame ones; the method was immunoSEQ multiplex PCR. The data contain around 370,000 clones, under 95% of them singletons. Sample: peripheral blood. The receptors here all came from a woman aged 18-29 years who had recovered from COVID-19.

This clone was seen a single time. The gene calls are TRBV24-1 and TRBJ1-5; maybe TRBD1 (5 bases). The V gene's germline CDR1 is KGHDR and CDR2 SFDVKD. The CDR3 runs 13 residues. Trimming took 9 bases from V and 2 from J, leaving 10 bases between them. The DNA of the CDR3 is TGTGCCACCTCATTCAGGGGCAATCAGCCCCAGCATTTT. Amino acids: CATSFRGNQPQHF.

The chain links TRBV7-2 to TRBJ2-3; D gene unclear. This CDR3 region has 11 residues. V was trimmed by 5 bases and J by 2 bases, leaving 2 bases between them. The germline gives CDR1 SGHTA, CDR2 FQGNSA. The CDR3 coding sequence is TGTGCCAGCAGCCACACAGATACGCAGTATTTT. It yields the protein CASSHTDTQYF.